Detailed here is one T cell receptor (beta chain). What it recognizes is unknown. The study ran its PCR with 60 Vbeta and 13 Jbeta primers. Here immunoSEQ multiplex PCR was the method, and the copy in TCRdb shows in-frame clones only, minus some. The repertoire consists of around 180,000 clones, with about 83% occurring once and the leading ten covering less than 6%. Trimming pared 0 bases from V and 4 bases from J, leaving 10 bases between. Germline lookup yields CDR1 SGHRS and CDR2 YFSETQ. The CDR3 is made up of 14 amino acids. The data derive from a study of cytomegalovirus exposure and HLA in healthy donors. General study findings and limits: The only immune exposure information that was available was CMV serostatus. In vitro work confirmed that a few CMV-associated chains recognize CMV antigens. Follow-up analysis later connected one missense variant in DCLRE1C with trimming of TCR beta V- and J-genes.

The TCR was taken from a woman in her twenties or thirties in good health and CMV-seropositive. The chain recombines TRBV5-1 with TRBJ1-2; TRBD1 might be the D (6 bases). The specimen was PBMCs. In DNA form, the CDR3 reads TGCGCCAGCAGCTTGGACAGGGCCATCTATGGCTACACCTTC. Translating gives CASSLDRAIYGYTF.